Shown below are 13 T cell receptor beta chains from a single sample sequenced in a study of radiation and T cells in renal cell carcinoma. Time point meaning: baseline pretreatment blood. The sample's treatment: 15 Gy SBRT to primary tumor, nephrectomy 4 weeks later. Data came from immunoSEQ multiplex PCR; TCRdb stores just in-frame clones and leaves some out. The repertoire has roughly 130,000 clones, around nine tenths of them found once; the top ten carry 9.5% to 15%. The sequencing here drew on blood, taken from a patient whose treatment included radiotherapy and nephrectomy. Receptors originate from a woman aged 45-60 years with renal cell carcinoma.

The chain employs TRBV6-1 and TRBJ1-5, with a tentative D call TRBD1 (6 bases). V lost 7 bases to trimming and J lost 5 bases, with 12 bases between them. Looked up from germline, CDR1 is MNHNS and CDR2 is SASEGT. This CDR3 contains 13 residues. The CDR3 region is CASKGEGHQPQHF. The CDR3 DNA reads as TGTGCCAGCAAGGGGGAGGGGCATCAGCCCCAGCATTTT.

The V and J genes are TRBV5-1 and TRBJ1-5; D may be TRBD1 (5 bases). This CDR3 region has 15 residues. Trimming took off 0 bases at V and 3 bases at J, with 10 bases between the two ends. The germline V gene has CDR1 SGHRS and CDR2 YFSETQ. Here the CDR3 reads CASSLGDLDNQPQHF. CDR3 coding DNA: TGCGCCAGCAGCTTGGGGGACTTAGACAATCAGCCCCAGCATTTT.

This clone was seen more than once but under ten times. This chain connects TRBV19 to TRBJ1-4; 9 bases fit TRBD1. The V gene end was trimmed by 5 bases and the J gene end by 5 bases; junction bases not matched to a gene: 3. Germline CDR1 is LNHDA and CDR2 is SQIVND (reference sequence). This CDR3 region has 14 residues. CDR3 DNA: TGTGCCAGTAGTTCCGGACAGGGGAATGAAAAACTGTTTTTT. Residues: CASSSGQGNEKLFF.

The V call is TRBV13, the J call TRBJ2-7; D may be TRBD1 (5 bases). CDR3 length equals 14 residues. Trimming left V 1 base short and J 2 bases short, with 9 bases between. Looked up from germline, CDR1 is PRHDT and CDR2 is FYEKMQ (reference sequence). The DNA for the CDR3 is TGTGCCAGCAGCTTAGCAGTGGGGCCCTACGAGCAGTACTTC. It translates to CASSLAVGPYEQYF.

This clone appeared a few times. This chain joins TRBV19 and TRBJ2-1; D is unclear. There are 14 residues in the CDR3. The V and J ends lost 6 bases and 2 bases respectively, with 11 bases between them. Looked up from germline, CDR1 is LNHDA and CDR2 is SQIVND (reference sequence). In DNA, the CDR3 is TGTGCCAGTAGGGGTGGGGTGACCTACAATGAGCAGTTCTTC. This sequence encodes CASRGGVTYNEQFF.

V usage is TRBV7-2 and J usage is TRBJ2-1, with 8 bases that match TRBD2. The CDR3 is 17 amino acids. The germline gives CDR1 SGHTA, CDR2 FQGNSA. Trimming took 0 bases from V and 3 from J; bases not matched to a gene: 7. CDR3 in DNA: TGTGCCAGCAGCTTAGCGGGAGGGAGCGGGGGCTACAATGAGCAGTTCTTC. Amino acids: CASSLAGGSGGYNEQFF.

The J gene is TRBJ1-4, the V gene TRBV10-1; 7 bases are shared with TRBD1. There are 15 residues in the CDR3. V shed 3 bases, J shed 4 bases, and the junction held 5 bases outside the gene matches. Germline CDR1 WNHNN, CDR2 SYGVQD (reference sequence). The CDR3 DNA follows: TGCGCCAGCAGTGATACGGACAGGAGTAATGAAAAACTGTTTTTT. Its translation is CASSDTDRSNEKLFF.

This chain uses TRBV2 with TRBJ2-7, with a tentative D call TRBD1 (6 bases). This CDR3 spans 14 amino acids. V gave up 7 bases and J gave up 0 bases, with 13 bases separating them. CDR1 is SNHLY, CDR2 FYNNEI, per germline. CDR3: CASTHRALSYEQYF. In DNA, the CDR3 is TGTGCCAGCACTCACAGGGCTCTCTCCTACGAGCAGTACTTC. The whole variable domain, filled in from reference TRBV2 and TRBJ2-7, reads EPEVTQTPSHQVTQMGQEVILRCVPISNHLYFYWYRQILGQKVEFLVSFYNNEISEKSEIFDDQFSVERPDGSNFTLKIRSTKLEDSAMYFCASTHRALSYEQYFGPGTRLTVT.

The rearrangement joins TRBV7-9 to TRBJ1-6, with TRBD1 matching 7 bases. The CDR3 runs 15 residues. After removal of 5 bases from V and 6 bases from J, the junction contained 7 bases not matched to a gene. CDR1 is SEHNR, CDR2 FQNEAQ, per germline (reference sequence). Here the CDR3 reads CASSRDRAANSPLHF. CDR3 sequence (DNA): TGTGCCAGCAGCCGAGACAGGGCGGCTAATTCACCCCTCCACTTT.

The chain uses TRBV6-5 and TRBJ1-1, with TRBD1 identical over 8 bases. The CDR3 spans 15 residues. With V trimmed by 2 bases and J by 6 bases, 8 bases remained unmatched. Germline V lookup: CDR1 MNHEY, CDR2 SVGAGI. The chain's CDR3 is CASSYRTGRGAEAFF. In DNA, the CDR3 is TGTGCCAGCAGTTACAGGACAGGGCGAGGGGCTGAAGCTTTCTTT.

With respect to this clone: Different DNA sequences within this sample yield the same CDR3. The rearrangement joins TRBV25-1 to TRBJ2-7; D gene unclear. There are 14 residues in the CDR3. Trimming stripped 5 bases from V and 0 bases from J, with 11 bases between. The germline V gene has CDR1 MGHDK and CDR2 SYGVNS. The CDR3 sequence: CASSSTVSSYEQYF. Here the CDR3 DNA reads TGTGCCAGCAGTAGTACCGTTAGCTCCTACGAGCAGTACTTC.

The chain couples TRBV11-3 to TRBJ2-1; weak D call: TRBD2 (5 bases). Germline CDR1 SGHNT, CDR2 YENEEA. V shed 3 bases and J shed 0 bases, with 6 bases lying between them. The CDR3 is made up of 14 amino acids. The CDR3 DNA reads TGTGCCAGCAGCTTGGGGAGCTCCTACAATGAGCAGTTCTTC. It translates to CASSLGSSYNEQFF.

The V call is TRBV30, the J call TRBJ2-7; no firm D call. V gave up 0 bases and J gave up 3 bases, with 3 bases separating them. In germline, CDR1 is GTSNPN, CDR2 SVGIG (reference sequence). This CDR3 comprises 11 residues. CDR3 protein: CAWSVGYEQYF. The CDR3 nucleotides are TGTGCCTGGAGTGTGGGCTACGAGCAGTACTTC.